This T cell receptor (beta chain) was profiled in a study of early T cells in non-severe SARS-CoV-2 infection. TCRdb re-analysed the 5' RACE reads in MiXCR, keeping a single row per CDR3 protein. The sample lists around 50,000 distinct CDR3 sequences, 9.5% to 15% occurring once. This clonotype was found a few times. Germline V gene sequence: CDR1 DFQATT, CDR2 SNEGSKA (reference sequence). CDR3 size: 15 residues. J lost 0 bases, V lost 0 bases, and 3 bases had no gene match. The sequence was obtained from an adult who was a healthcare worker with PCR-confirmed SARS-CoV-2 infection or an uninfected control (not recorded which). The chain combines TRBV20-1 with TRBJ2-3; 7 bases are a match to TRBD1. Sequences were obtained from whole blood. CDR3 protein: CSARDGQVSTDTQYF. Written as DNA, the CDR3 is TGCAGTGCTAGAGACGGACAGGTTAGCACAGATACGCAGTATTTT.